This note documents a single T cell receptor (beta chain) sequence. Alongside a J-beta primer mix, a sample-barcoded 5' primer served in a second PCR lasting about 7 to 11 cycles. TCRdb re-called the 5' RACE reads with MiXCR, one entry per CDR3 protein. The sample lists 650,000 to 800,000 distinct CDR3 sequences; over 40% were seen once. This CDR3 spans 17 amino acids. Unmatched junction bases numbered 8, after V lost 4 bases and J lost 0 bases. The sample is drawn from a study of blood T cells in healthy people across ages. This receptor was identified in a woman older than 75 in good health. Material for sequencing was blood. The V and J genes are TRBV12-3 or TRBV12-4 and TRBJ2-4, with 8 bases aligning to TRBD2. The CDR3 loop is CASSSQREQLAKNIQYF. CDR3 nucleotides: TGTGCCAGCAGTTCCCAGCGGGAGCAACTAGCCAAAAACATTCAGTACTTC.